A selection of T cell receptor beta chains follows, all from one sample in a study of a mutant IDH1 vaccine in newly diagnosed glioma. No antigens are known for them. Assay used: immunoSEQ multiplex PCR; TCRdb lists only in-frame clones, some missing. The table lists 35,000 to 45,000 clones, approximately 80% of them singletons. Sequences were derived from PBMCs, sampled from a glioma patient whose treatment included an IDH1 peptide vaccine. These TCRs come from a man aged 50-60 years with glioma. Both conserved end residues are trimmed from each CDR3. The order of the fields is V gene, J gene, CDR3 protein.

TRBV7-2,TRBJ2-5,ASSFGTSRETQY
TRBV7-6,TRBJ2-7,ASSLSPLAGKSPEQY
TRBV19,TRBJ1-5,ASSIGGLQPQH
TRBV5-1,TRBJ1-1,ASSFFDRGGTEAF
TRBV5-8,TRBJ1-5,ASSRGYNQPQH
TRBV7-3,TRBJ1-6,ASSAKFEGLNNSPLH
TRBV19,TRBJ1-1,ASSSLTGNTEAF
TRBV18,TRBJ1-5,ASSPPGQVAGPQH
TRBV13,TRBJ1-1,ASSFGRGNTEAF
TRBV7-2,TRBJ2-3,ASSLASADSGTDTQY
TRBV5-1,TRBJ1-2,ASSLGGAEIYGYT
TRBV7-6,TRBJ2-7,ASSKGLGYEQY
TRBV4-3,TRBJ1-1,ASSHGQLGEAF
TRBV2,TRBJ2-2,ASRRGGQGWPGELF
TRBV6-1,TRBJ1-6,ASAGTENSPLH
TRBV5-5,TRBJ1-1,ASSFQVGGNTEAF
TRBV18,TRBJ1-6,ASSPGQAPKSPLH
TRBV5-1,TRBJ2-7,ASSLEAGSSYEQY
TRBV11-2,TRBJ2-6,ASSHLGGSGANVLT
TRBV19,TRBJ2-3,ASSIDPGQPNTQY
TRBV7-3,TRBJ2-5,ASSSSGGETQY
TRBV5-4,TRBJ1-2,ASSLGRGQGYGYT
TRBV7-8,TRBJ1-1,ASSPYRQGGYSEAF
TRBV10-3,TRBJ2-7,ATGTGAYEQY
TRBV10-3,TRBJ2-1,AISESMGPAGGGEQF
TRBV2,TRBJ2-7,ASRQPGASGEQY
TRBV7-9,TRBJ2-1,ASSLMKGQGYNEQF
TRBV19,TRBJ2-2,ASSTWTSGRTGELF
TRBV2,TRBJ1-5,ASSETRPGRLQPQH
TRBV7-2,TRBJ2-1,ASTRPLFNEQF
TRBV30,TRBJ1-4,AWGGSGNEKLF
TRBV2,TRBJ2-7,ASRRDRGSYEQY
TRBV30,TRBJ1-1,AWRTERQAEAF
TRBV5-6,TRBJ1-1,ASSPEDSYTEAF
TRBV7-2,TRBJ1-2,ASTDQGGGRFLFNYGYT